This is a list of T cell receptor beta chains from one sample in a study of technical replicates of blood from a handful of donors. Method: immunoSEQ multiplex PCR; TCRdb's copy keeps in-frame clones and lacks some. The table includes some 70,000 clones, about 97% detected once. The sample was T cells isolated from PBMCs. Source of these receptors: a human donor in good health. Both conserved end residues are part of each CDR3. The D gene is left open where the match is weak.

>-|TRBV30|-
CAWSVFYEQYF
>TRBJ2-7|TRBV11-1|TRBD1
CASSYPGQGTYEQYF
>TRBJ2-3|TRBV4-2|-
CASSQDIGGSKPDTQYF
>TRBJ2-4|TRBV7-9|TRBD2
CASSLDAGREGDIQYF
>TRBJ2-7|TRBV27|TRBD2
CASTWTSGSYEQYF
>TRBJ2-5|TRBV12-5|-
CASGSRDRSPAETQYF
>TRBJ1-2|TRBV7-2|-
CASSPPGTNPTF
>TRBJ2-7|TRBV6-1|-
CASSPLGGDVYEQYF
>TRBJ2-1|TRBV4-2|-
CASSQDNSPYNEQFF
>TRBJ2-5|TRBV11-2|-
CASSLTGVTQQETQYF
>TRBJ2-1|TRBV11-2|TRBD2
CASSARRAGGPDEQFF
>TRBJ1-2|TRBV7-2|TRBD1
CASSLASGQGRNGYTF
>TRBJ2-4|TRBV27|TRBD1
CASSSGQGPKNIQYF
>TRBJ2-5|TRBV9|-
CASSVAGLETQYF
>TRBJ2-7|TRBV4-3|-
CASSQGEARVYEQYF
>TRBJ2-5|TRBV11-3|TRBD2
CASSFRLAGKETQYF
>TRBJ1-5|TRBV27|TRBD1
CASSVGQDSNQPQHF
>TRBJ2-1|TRBV10-2|-
CASSGGPRNEQFF
>TRBJ2-1|TRBV29-1|TRBD2
CSVELASGAHEQFF
>TRBJ2-7|TRBV2|TRBD1
CASSAGQHYEQYF
>TRBJ2-3|TRBV30|TRBD1
CAWTTGSADTQYF
>TRBJ2-2|TRBV5-1|-
CASSGTGSGGELFF
>TRBJ2-6|TRBV12-2|-
CASHPSGRTYSGANVLTF
>TRBJ1-2|TRBV4-3|-
CASSSGRGYGYTF
>TRBJ2-5|TRBV6-1|-
CASSYSGQETQYF
>TRBJ2-1|TRBV29-1|-
CSVDEGDNEQFF
>TRBJ1-2|TRBV6-7|TRBD1
CASSYSTQGGPYGYTF
>TRBJ1-1|TRBV11-2|-
CASSLGPGRGAFF
>TRBJ1-1|TRBV5-4|-
CAFPDLNTEAFF
>TRBJ1-1|TRBV10-3|-
CAISESVENTEAFF
>TRBJ2-1|TRBV11-2|TRBD2
CASSSLLAGEINEQFF
>TRBJ1-1|TRBV7-2|-
CASSFSQGEAFF
>TRBJ2-7|TRBV2|TRBD2
CARRATSAYEQYF
>TRBJ1-2|TRBV6-5|-
CASSYAGQTNYGYTF
>TRBJ1-2|TRBV6-1|TRBD1
CASSEFGTGAYGYTF
>TRBJ1-1|TRBV27|-
CASSLGGGTEAFF